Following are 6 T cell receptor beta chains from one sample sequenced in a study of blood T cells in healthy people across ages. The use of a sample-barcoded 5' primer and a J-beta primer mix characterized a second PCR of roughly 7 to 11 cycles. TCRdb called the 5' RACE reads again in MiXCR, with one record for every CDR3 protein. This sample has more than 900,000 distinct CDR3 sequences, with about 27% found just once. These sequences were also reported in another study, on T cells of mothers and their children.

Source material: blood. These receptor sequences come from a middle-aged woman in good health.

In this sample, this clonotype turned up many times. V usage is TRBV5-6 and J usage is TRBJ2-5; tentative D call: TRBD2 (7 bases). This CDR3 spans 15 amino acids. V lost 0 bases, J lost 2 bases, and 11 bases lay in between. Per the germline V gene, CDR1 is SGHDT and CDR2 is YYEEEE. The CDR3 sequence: CASSLGGGRQETQYF. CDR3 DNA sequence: TGTGCCAGCAGCTTGGGGGGGGGCCGACAAGAGACCCAGTACTTC.

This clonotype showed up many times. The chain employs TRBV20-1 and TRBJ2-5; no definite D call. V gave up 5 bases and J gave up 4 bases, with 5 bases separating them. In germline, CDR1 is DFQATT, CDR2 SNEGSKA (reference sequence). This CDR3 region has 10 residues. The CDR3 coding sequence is TGCAGTGCTTCACTAGAGACCCAGTACTTC. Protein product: CSASLETQYF.

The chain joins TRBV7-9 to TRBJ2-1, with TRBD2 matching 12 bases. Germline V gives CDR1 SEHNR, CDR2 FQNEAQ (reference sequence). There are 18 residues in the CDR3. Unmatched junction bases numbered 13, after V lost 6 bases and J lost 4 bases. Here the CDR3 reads CASSPTRTSGAGYNEQFF. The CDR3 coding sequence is TGTGCCAGCAGTCCCACCCGGACTAGCGGGGCAGGGTACAATGAGCAGTTCTTC.

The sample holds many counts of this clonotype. CDR3 DNA sequence: TGCAGTGCAGAAGAGGGGCGGCAATACTACGAGCAGTACTTC. Its translation: CSAEEGRQYYEQYF. This chain connects TRBV20-1 to TRBJ2-7; D may match TRBD1 or TRBD2 (5 bases each). Looked up from germline, CDR1 is DFQATT and CDR2 is SNEGSKA (reference sequence). This CDR3 comprises 14 residues. Trimming cost V 6 bases and J 3 bases, with 18 bases left between them.

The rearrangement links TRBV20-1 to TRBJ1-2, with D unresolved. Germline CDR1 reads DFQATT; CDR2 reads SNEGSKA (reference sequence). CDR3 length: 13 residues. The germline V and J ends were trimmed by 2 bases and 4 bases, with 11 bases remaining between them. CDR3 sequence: CSARPEGFYGYTF. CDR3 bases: TGCAGTGCTAGACCTGAAGGGTTCTATGGCTACACCTTC.

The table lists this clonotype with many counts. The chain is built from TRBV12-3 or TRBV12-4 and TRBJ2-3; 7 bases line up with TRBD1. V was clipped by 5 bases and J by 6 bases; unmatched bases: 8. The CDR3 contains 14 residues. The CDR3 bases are TGTGCCAGCAGTCCCAGGGGGTCCGTGGATACGCAGTATTTT. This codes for CASSPRGSVDTQYF.